Below, 17 T cell receptor beta chains from the same sample are listed, as sequenced in a study of T cells in tuberculosis. This table comes from immunoSEQ multiplex PCR, and its TCRdb copy is limited to in-frame clones, with some not included. Of tens of thousands of clones in the sample, approximately 91% were seen once. Cells were sorted from thawed PBMC rested overnight and stained with GMM-loaded CD1B tetramer, viability dye and anti-CD3. The lipid loaded on the CD1B tetramers was C32 glucose monomycolate from Rhodococcus equi. Sequencing used CD1b-GMM tetramer-negative cells sorted from PBMCs. Receptor source: an adult woman with latent tuberculosis.

The rearrangement links TRBV18 to TRBJ1-3; D perhaps matches TRBD1 (5 bases). The germline V gene encodes CDR1 KGHSH and CDR2 LQKENI. The length of the CDR3 is 16 residues. Trimming removed 2 bases from V and 2 bases from J, with 13 bases in between. The CDR3 sequence is CASSPGALSAGNTIYF. CDR3 sequence (DNA): TGTGCCAGCTCACCAGGGGCCTTGAGCGCTGGAAACACCATATATTTT.

V gene TRBV12-5 combines with J gene TRBJ1-2; D remains ambiguous. The CDR3 runs 14 residues. Trimming removed 3 bases at V and 6 bases at J, with 14 bases between. The germline V gene has CDR1 LGHNT and CDR2 FRNRAP. The CDR3 here is CASGFSRPGNGYTF. Here the CDR3 DNA reads TGTGCTAGTGGTTTTTCCCGTCCGGGTAATGGCTACACCTTC.

The chain carries TRBV5-1 and TRBJ2-3, with 9 bases that match TRBD2. V lost 1 base to trimming and J lost 4 bases; unmatched junction nucleotides: 10. This CDR3 contains 17 residues. Looked up from germline, CDR1 is SGHRS and CDR2 is YFSETQ. CDR3: CASSLRAGGIVADTQYF. The CDR3 DNA reads as TGCGCCAGCAGCTTGAGAGCGGGGGGTATCGTGGCAGATACGCAGTATTTT.

This clone has just one count. V usage is TRBV4-2 and J usage is TRBJ1-4; D gene uncertain. Germline V gene data show CDR1 as LGHNA and CDR2 as YNFKEQ. CDR3 length: 16 residues. V was cut by 2 bases and J by 3 bases, with 13 bases left in between. The CDR3 nucleotides read TGTGCCAGCAGCCAACCGGTCGGGGAGGCTAATGAAAAACTGTTTTTT. Protein sequence: CASSQPVGEANEKLFF.

The genes are TRBV6-6 and TRBJ1-2; 9 bases line up with TRBD1. This CDR3 has 14 amino acids. Germline values: CDR1 MNHNY, CDR2 SVGAGI (reference sequence). After removal of 6 bases from V and 4 bases from J, the junction contained 6 bases not matched to a gene. For the CDR3, the DNA is TGTGCCAGCAGCCCAAAGGGACAGGGCTATGGCTACACCTTC. Translated: CASSPKGQGYGYTF.

The rearrangement uses TRBV19 and TRBJ1-2, with a possible D match to TRBD1 (6 bases). The CDR3 consists of 15 residues. V shed 5 bases and J shed 6 bases, with 19 bases lying between them. Germline CDR1 reads LNHDA; CDR2 reads SQIVND (reference sequence). In DNA form, the CDR3 reads TGTGCCAGTAGTGCAATTAACAGGGATGGGAATGGCTACACCTTC. It specifies CASSAINRDGNGYTF.

The rearrangement joins TRBV27 to TRBJ1-4; D is perhaps TRBD1 (6 bases). The V gene lost 6 bases and the J gene lost 4 bases, with 12 bases spanning the gap. Germline V CDR1 and CDR2: MNHEY, SMNVEV (reference sequence). The CDR3 totals 14 residues. The CDR3 nucleotides are TGTGCCAGCAGGTTGACAGGTTATAATGAAAAACTGTTTTTT. Amino acid sequence: CASRLTGYNEKLFF.

Notes on this clone: One junction end does not reproduce the germline sequence, and a read error may be involved. Other DNA sequences in the sample encode the same CDR3. In nucleotides, the CDR3 is TGCGCCAGCAGCACCTCAGGGGAAGTAGGAAAACTGTTTTTC. Amino acids: CASSTSGEVGKLFF. The chain is built from TRBV5-1 and TRBJ1-4; TRBD1 is a possible D gene (6 bases). This CDR3 has 14 amino acids. Germline lookup yields CDR1 SGHRS and CDR2 YFSETQ.

This clone was recorded only once. This chain uses TRBV29-1 with TRBJ2-7; D perhaps matches TRBD1 (5 bases). This CDR3 spans 14 amino acids. Germline V gene lookup returns CDR1 SQVTM and CDR2 ANQGSEA. The V gene lost 5 bases and the J gene lost 1 base, with 15 bases spanning the gap. CDR3: CSVLTGYPSYEQYF. The CDR3 coding sequence is TGCAGCGTTTTAACAGGCTACCCTTCCTACGAGCAGTACTTC.

This clone was found a few times. The chain links TRBV2 to TRBJ1-3; perhaps TRBD1 as D (5 bases). CDR3 size: 12 residues. V lost 10 bases, J lost 7 bases, and 14 bases lay in between. The V gene's germline CDR1 is SNHLY and CDR2 FYNNEI. The CDR3 is CANKGFTNTIYF. In nucleotides, the CDR3 is TGTGCCAACAAGGGGTTCACGAACACCATATATTTT.

This clone has just one count. This chain links TRBV27 with TRBJ1-4, with TRBD1 identical over 8 bases. V was pared by 5 bases and J by 6 bases, with 8 bases of the junction left unmatched. Germline CDR1 reads MNHEY; CDR2 reads SMNVEV (reference sequence). The length of the CDR3 is 15 residues. CDR3 loop: CASSLSGGAYEKLFF. The CDR3 nucleotides read TGTGCCAGCAGTCTCTCAGGGGGCGCGTATGAAAAACTGTTTTTT. The full variable domain, completed using reference TRBV27 and TRBJ1-4, is EAQVTQNPRYLITVTGKKLTVTCSQNMNHEYMSWYRQDPGLGLRQIYYSMNVEVTDKGDVPEGYKVSRKEKRNFPLILESPSPNQTSLYFCASSLSGGAYEKLFFGSGTQLSVL.

For the CDR3, the DNA is TGTGCCAGCATGGCAGGGACAGGAGGCGGAAACACCATATATTTT. Protein: CASMAGTGGGNTIYF. This chain connects TRBV6-6 to TRBJ1-3, with 8 nucleotides matching TRBD1. CDR1 is MNHNY, CDR2 SVGAGI, per germline (reference sequence). Trimming cost V 7 bases and J 4 bases; bases outside gene matches: 9. The CDR3 extends over 15 amino acids.

This chain joins TRBV6-6 and TRBJ1-2; 8 nucleotides match TRBD1. This CDR3 is 13 amino acids long. CDR1 and CDR2 (germline): MNHNY, SVGAGI (reference sequence). The V segment lost 6 bases and the J segment 4 bases; nucleotides outside the gene matches: 4. CDR3 sequence: CASSPGQVYGYTF. DNA for the CDR3: TGTGCCAGCAGCCCGGGACAGGTCTATGGCTACACCTTC.

The rearrangement joins TRBV19 to TRBJ1-5; 9 nucleotides align to TRBD1. This CDR3 contains 18 residues. CDR1 is LNHDA and CDR2 is SQIVND in the germline V gene (reference sequence). V shed 1 base and J 4 bases; nucleotides not matched to a gene: 11. Here the CDR3 DNA reads TGTGCCAGTAGTATAGTTGGGACAGGGTACCTGTCAAATCAGCCCCAGCATTTT. It translates to CASSIVGTGYLSNQPQHF.

As DNA, the CDR3 is TGTGCCAGCAGGGGCAGGGTCGCAGATACGCAGTATTTT. It is translated as CASRGRVADTQYF. The gene calls are TRBV28 and TRBJ2-3, with D tentatively TRBD1 (5 bases). The germline V and J ends were trimmed by 6 bases and 4 bases, with 11 bases remaining between them. Germline assignment: CDR1 MDHEN and CDR2 SYDVKM. The CDR3 totals 13 residues.

Concerning this clone: The conserved closing phenylalanine or tryptophan is absent in this CDR3, likely reflecting a read error. The chain is built from TRBV18 and TRBJ1-5; TRBD1 matches 7 bases. The CDR3 is 16 residues long. Germline V lookup: CDR1 KGHSH, CDR2 LQKENI. V was pared by 4 bases and J by 3 bases, with 9 bases of the junction left unmatched. CDR3 coding DNA: TGTGCCAGCTCACTAACAGGGGACAACCCCAATCAGCCCCAGCATCTT. Translating gives CASSLTGDNPNQPQHL.

CDR3 sequence reads: CASRLDSYGYTF. In DNA, the CDR3 is TGCGCCAGCAGACTGGACAGCTATGGCTACACCTTC. The rearrangement uses TRBV5-1 and TRBJ1-2; weak D call: TRBD1 (6 bases). Per the germline V gene, CDR1 is SGHRS and CDR2 is YFSETQ. There are 12 residues in the CDR3. Trimming stripped 5 bases from V and 4 bases from J, with 9 bases between.